One and the same sample provided the 21 T cell receptor beta chains below, sequenced in a study of blood T cell repertoires in COVID-19. Here immunoSEQ multiplex PCR was the method, and the copy in TCRdb shows in-frame clones only, minus some. The sample holds 29,000 or so clones, about 91% seen once. Sequencing was done on a sample of peripheral blood. These receptors were obtained from a man in his fifties or sixties with active COVID-19.

The chain uses TRBV19 and TRBJ1-6; D is unclear. The V gene lost 1 base and the J gene lost 0 bases, with 7 bases spanning the gap. Germline lookup yields CDR1 LNHDA and CDR2 SQIVND (reference sequence). The CDR3 sequence is 16 residues long. CDR3 DNA: TGTGCCAGTAGTATAGCCAAGAGCTCCTATAATTCACCCCTCCACTTT. Its translation is CASSIAKSSYNSPLHF.

The V gene is TRBV4-2, the J gene TRBJ1-3; D might be TRBD1 (5 bases). Germline V gene sequence: CDR1 LGHNA, CDR2 YNFKEQ. V was pared by 4 bases and J by 2 bases, with 9 bases between. The CDR3 runs 14 residues. The CDR3 here is CASSRRGPGNTIYF. Written as DNA, the CDR3 is TGTGCCAGCAGCCGAAGGGGCCCTGGAAACACCATATATTTT.

The chain carries TRBV6-5 and TRBJ2-2; 10 nucleotides agree with TRBD1. The ends lost 6 bases at V and 5 bases at J; junction bases unmatched: 0. The V gene's germline CDR1 is MNHEY and CDR2 SVGAGI. The CDR3 is 13 amino acids. CDR3: CASRDRGTGELFF. The CDR3 coding sequence is TGTGCCAGCAGGGACAGGGGGACCGGGGAGCTGTTTTTT.

This chain links TRBV29-1 with TRBJ1-6; 7 nucleotides align to TRBD1. V gave up 7 bases and J gave up 6 bases; unmatched junction bases: 6. The CDR3 length is 13 residues. Germline V lookup: CDR1 SQVTM, CDR2 ANQGSEA. The CDR3 loop reads CSGKQGPNSPLHF. The CDR3 DNA is TGCAGCGGAAAACAGGGGCCTAATTCACCCCTCCACTTT.

For the CDR3, the DNA is TGTGCCTGGTTGGGGGGCAGGGGGCTGGTTGGCTACACCTTC. Protein product: CAWLGGRGLVGYTF. V and J are TRBV30 and TRBJ1-2; 8 nucleotides agree with TRBD1. The length of the CDR3 is 14 residues. V trimming: 5 bases; J trimming: 7 bases; junction bases outside the gene matches: 12. Germline CDR1 GTSNPN, CDR2 SVGIG (reference sequence).

V and J are TRBV4-2 and TRBJ2-7, with 11 bases lining up with TRBD2. The junction had 4 bases not matched to a gene; V was cut back by 0 bases and J by 6 bases. CDR1 LGHNA and CDR2 YNFKEQ come from the germline V gene. The CDR3 has 15 amino acids. This chain's CDR3 is CASSQDRLAGGEQYF. Here the CDR3 DNA reads TGTGCCAGCAGCCAAGATCGCCTAGCGGGAGGCGAGCAGTACTTC.

This clone has a single count. This chain joins TRBV10-3 and TRBJ1-2, with 10 nucleotides matching TRBD1. The CDR3 runs 17 residues. Trimming at V came to 3 bases and at J to 4 bases, leaving 11 bases not matched to a gene. Germline V CDR1 and CDR2: ENHRY, SYGVKD. In DNA form, the CDR3 reads TGTGCCATCAGTGAATCGGACAGGGGGGTCCTGTCCTATGGCTACACCTTC. Amino acid sequence: CAISESDRGVLSYGYTF.

The chain joins TRBV6-1 to TRBJ2-2, with TRBD1 identical over 8 bases. Looked up from germline, CDR1 is MNHNS and CDR2 is SASEGT. V lost 0 bases and J lost 6; bases outside the gene matches: 6. This CDR3 region has 16 residues. This chain's CDR3 is CASSEAGGQGAGELFF. The CDR3 DNA is TGTGCCAGCAGTGAAGCAGGCGGACAGGGAGCCGGGGAGCTGTTTTTT.

The V call is TRBV11-2, the J call TRBJ2-7; D ambiguous. The germline V gene encodes CDR1 SGHAT and CDR2 FQNNGV. The CDR3 extends over 15 amino acids. The V end lost 1 base, the J end lost 6 bases, and 16 bases lay between the germline ends. The CDR3 reads CASSLVGRSDAEQYF. The CDR3 nucleotides read TGTGCCAGCAGCTTAGTGGGCAGGTCAGACGCCGAGCAGTACTTC.

This clone was counted a single time. CDR3 sequence (DNA): TGTGCCAGCTCACCACCGAGTAACAGCTACACTGAAGCTTTCTTT. This codes for CASSPPSNSYTEAFF. This chain joins TRBV18 and TRBJ1-1; D ambiguous. This CDR3 is 15 amino acids long. Per germline, CDR1 KGHSH and CDR2 LQKENI. The V end lost 0 bases, the J end lost 3 bases, and 11 bases lay between the germline ends.

The chain uses TRBV2 and TRBJ1-4; no reliable D call. The germline CDR1 and CDR2 sequences are SNHLY and FYNNEI. V lost 8 bases, J lost 8 bases, and 18 bases lay in between. The CDR3 sequence is 14 residues long. In DNA, the CDR3 is TGTGCCAGCCTGCTCCGGGATCCTCGGGAAAAACTGTTTTTT. This translates into CASLLRDPREKLFF. Looking up the rest from reference TRBV2 and TRBJ1-4 gives the full variable domain: EPEVTQTPSHQVTQMGQEVILRCVPISNHLYFYWYRQILGQKVEFLVSFYNNEISEKSEIFDDQFSVERPDGSNFTLKIRSTKLEDSAMYFCASLLRDPREKLFFGSGTQLSVL.

The gene calls are TRBV9 and TRBJ2-1; 8 nucleotides agree with TRBD2. This CDR3 is 13 amino acids long. Trimming removed 6 bases from V and 8 bases from J; junction bases left unmatched: 7. CDR1 is SGDLS, CDR2 YYNGEE, per germline. The CDR3: CASKREGLDEQFF. The CDR3 DNA reads TGTGCCAGCAAACGGGAGGGGCTGGATGAGCAGTTCTTC.

The V and J genes are TRBV5-1 and TRBJ2-5; the D gene is possibly TRBD1 (6 bases). V was clipped by 4 bases and J by 3 bases, with 10 bases between them. This CDR3 has 13 residues. Germline CDR1 SGHRS, CDR2 YFSETQ. CDR3 DNA: TGCGCCAGCAGCGGGACAACGAAAGAGACCCAGTACTTC. Translating it yields CASSGTTKETQYF.

The rearrangement joins TRBV24-1 to TRBJ2-2; TRBD1 agrees at 7 bases. The CDR3 runs to 13 residues. Germline V gives CDR1 KGHDR, CDR2 SFDVKD. V was pared by 7 bases and J by 4 bases, with 2 bases of the junction left unmatched. Written as DNA, the CDR3 is TGTGCCACCAGGGGACAGTCCACCGGGGAGCTGTTTTTT. This codes for CATRGQSTGELFF.

The J gene is TRBJ1-2, the V gene TRBV16; 11 bases match TRBD1. CDR1 and CDR2 (germline): KGHSY, FQNENV. This CDR3 spans 14 amino acids. Unmatched junction bases numbered 2, after V lost 4 bases and J lost 4 bases. The CDR3 DNA reads TGTGCCAGCAGCCGGGGGACAGGGGGCTATGGCTACACCTTC. Amino acid sequence: CASSRGTGGYGYTF. Filled out from reference TRBV16 and TRBJ1-2, the complete variable domain reads GEEVAQTPKHLVRGEGQKAKLYCAPIKGHSYVFWYQQVLKNEFKFLISFQNENVFDETGMPKERFSAKCLPNSPCSLEIQATKLEDSAVYFCASSRGTGGYGYTFGSGTRLTVV.

The chain is built from TRBV12-2 and TRBJ2-7; the table's D gene call, TRBD2, was not cross checked with the DNA. TRBV12-2 is labeled a pseudogene. This CDR3 has 15 amino acids. DNA of the CDR3: TGTGCAAGTCGCTGGGGACTAGCGGGAAAGTACGAGCAGTACTTC. Residues: CASRWGLAGKYEQYF.

This clone was seen just once. The V gene is TRBV3-1 (or the pseudogene TRBV3-2), the J gene TRBJ1-4; no firm D call. The germline V gene encodes CDR1 LGHDT and CDR2 YNNKEL (reference sequence). The V end was cut by 5 bases, the J end by 7 bases, with 17 bases between. The CDR3 length is 15 residues. CDR3 loop: CASSSQTADGEKLFF. In DNA form, the CDR3 reads TGTGCCAGCAGCTCGCAGACTGCCGATGGTGAAAAACTGTTTTTT.

The CDR3 DNA is TGTGCCAGCAGCCCCGCGGGCGGGGTTGGAAACACCATATATTTT. This encodes CASSPAGGVGNTIYF. This chain joins TRBV28 and TRBJ1-3; no reliable D call. Germline loops: CDR1 MDHEN, CDR2 SYDVKM. Trimming pared 6 bases from V and 3 bases from J, leaving 15 bases between. CDR3 size: 15 residues.

This rearrangement joins TRBV7-8 to TRBJ2-7; no reliable D call. Germline values: CDR1 SGHVS, CDR2 FQNEAQ. The CDR3 consists of 12 residues. V shed 1 base and J shed 6 bases, with 7 bases lying between them. Here the CDR3 reads CASSLGPSEQYF. The CDR3 nucleotides read TGTGCCAGCAGCTTAGGTCCTTCCGAGCAGTACTTC.

This rearrangement joins TRBV6-4 to TRBJ1-6; D remains unclear. V lost 2 bases, J lost 10 bases, and 6 bases lay in between. The germline V gene has CDR1 MRHNA and CDR2 SNTAGT. The CDR3 sequence is 12 residues long. Written as DNA, the CDR3 is TGTGCCAGCAGTGACGGCGGGTCACCCCTCCACTTT. It is translated as CASSDGGSPLHF.

The CDR3 reads CASSLALDRAYSPLHF. The CDR3 bases are TGTGCCAGCAGCTTAGCGCTCGACAGGGCCTATTCACCCCTCCACTTT. This chain uses TRBV7-8 with TRBJ1-6, with 7 bases that match TRBD1. Trimming removed 0 bases from V and 8 bases from J; junction bases left unmatched: 7. Germline CDR1 is SGHVS and CDR2 is FQNEAQ. The CDR3 loop spans 16 amino acids.